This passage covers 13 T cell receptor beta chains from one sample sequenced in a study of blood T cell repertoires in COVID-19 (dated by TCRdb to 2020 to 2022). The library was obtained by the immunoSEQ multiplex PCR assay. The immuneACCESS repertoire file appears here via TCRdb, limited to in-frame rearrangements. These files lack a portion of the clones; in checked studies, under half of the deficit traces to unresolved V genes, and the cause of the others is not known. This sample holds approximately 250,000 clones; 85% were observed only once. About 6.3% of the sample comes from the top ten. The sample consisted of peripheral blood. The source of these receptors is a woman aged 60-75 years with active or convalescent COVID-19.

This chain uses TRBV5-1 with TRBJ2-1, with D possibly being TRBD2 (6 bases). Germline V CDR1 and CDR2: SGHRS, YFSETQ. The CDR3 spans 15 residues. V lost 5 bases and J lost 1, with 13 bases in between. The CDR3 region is CASREGGASYNEQFF. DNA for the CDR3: TGCGCCAGCAGGGAAGGCGGGGCTTCCTACAATGAGCAGTTCTTC.

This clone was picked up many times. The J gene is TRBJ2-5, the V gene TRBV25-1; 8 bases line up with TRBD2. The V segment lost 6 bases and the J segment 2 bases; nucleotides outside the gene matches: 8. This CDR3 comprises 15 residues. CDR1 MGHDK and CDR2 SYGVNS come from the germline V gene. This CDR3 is CASRGDGRAQETQYF. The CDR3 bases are TGTGCCAGCAGGGGTGACGGGAGGGCGCAAGAGACCCAGTACTTC.

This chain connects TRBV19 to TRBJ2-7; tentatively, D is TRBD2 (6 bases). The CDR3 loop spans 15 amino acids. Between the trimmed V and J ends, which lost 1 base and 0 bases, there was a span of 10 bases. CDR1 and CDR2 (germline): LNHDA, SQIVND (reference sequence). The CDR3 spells CASSIVAGSSYEQYF. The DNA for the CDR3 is TGTGCCAGTAGTATAGTTGCGGGAAGCTCCTACGAGCAGTACTTC.

The CDR3 is CASNRGLAVYNEQFF. Written as DNA, the CDR3 is TGTGCCAGCAACCGGGGACTAGCGGTTTACAATGAGCAGTTCTTC. This chain links TRBV11-2 with TRBJ2-1; TRBD2 aligns across 11 bases. Germline V gene lookup returns CDR1 SGHAT and CDR2 FQNNGV. The CDR3 has 15 residues. The trim removed 7 bases at V and 4 bases at J, leaving 6 bases unmatched.

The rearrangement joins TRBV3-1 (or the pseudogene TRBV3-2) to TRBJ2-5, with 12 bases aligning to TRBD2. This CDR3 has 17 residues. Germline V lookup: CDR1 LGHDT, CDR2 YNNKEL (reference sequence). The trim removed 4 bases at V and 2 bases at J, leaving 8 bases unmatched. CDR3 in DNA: TGTGCCAGCAGCCCAAGGACTAGCGGGACTACACAAGAGACCCAGTACTTC. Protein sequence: CASSPRTSGTTQETQYF.

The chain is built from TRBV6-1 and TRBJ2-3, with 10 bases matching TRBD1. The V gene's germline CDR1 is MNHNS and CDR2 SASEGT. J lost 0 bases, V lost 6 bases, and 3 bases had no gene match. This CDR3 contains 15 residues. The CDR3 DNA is TGTGCCAGCAGAGGGACAGGGGCCAGCACAGATACGCAGTATTTT. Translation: CASRGTGASTDTQYF.

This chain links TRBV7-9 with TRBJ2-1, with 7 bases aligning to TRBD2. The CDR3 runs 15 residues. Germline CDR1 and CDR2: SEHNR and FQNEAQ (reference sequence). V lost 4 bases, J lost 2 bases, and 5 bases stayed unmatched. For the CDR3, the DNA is TGTGCCAGCAGCTCAACGAGCGGGGCCTACAATGAGCAGTTCTTC. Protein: CASSSTSGAYNEQFF.

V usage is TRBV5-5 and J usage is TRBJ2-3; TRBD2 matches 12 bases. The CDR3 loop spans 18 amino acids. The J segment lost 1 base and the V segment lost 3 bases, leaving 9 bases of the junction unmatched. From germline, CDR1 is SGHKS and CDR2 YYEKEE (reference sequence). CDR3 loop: CASSWEGASGRGTDTQYF. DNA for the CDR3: TGTGCCAGCAGCTGGGAGGGTGCTAGCGGGAGGGGCACAGATACGCAGTATTTT.

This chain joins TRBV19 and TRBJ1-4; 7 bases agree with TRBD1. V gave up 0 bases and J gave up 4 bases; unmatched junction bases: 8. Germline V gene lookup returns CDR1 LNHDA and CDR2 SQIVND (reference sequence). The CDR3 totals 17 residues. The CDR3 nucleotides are TGTGCCAGTAGTATAGATCTATTGGGGACAGATAATGAAAAACTGTTTTTT. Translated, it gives CASSIDLLGTDNEKLFF.

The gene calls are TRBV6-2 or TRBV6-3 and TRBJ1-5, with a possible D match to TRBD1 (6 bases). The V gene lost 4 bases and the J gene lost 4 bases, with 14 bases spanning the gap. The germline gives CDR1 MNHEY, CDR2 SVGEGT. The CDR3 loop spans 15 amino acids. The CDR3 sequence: CASSSRQVENQPQHF. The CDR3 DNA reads TGTGCCAGCAGTTCGAGACAGGTTGAAAATCAGCCCCAGCATTTT.

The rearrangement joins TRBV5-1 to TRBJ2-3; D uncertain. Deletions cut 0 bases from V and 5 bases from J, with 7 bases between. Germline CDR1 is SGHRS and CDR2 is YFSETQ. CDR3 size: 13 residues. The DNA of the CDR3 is TGCGCCAGCAGCTTGGCAATCGGAGATACGCAGTATTTT. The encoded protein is CASSLAIGDTQYF.

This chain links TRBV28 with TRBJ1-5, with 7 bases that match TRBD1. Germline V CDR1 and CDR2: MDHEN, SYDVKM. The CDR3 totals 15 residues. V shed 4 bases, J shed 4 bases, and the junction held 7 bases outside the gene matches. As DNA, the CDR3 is TGTGCCAGCAGTTCCCTTGACAGGGCGAATCAGCCCCAGCATTTT. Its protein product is CASSSLDRANQPQHF.

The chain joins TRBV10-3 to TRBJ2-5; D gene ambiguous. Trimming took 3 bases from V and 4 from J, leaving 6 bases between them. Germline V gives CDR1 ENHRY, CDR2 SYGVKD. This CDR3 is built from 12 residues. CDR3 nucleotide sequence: TGTGCCATCAGTGACTTTAGAGAGACCCAGTACTTC. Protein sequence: CAISDFRETQYF.